The sequence of this T cell receptor (beta chain) was determined in a study of T cell responses to AZD1222 COVID-19 vaccine. Researchers grouped second doses given at about 4 or about 12 weeks into one pool. For this clone: Its cognate antigen is unknown.

Overall study findings and caveats: Recipients of AZD1222 seropositive at baseline numbered only six or seven. Sampling that yielded the repertoires occurred only after the peak T cell response. In a largely white British group with more females than males, clonal diversity was possibly underestimated.

The table came from immunoSEQ multiplex PCR; TCRdb's copy has only in-frame clones and leaves some out. The sample includes approximately 160,000 clones, approximately 94% of them seen just once. V shed 5 bases, J shed 1 base, and the junction held 7 bases outside the gene matches. From germline, CDR1 is SEHNR and CDR2 FQNEAQ (reference sequence). The CDR3 consists of 15 residues. The TCR sequence derives from an adult who received the AZD1222 COVID-19 vaccine. This specimen consisted of peripheral blood, obtained 28 days after the second AZD1222 dose. J is TRBJ2-7 and V is TRBV7-9; 8 nucleotides agree with TRBD1. DNA of the CDR3: TGTGCCAGCAGCCAGCCCGGGACAGGATCCTACGAGCAGTACTTC. This gives the protein CASSQPGTGSYEQYF.